Detailed here is one TCR beta chain. Its cognate antigen is unknown. cDNA molecules, individually, were tagged with unique molecular identifiers. TCRdb processed the 5' RACE reads anew with MiXCR; each CDR3 protein has one entry. The sample shows some 80,000 distinct CDR3 sequences, over 9% of them seen only once. This record comes from a study of early T cells in non-severe SARS-CoV-2 infection. Looking at the study overall: Sequencing of unsorted whole blood was done on bulk RNA, leaving chains unpaired. Whole-study results and caveats: VDJdb matching skewed toward anti-spike CD8 responses, missing private and CD4 specificities.

V trimming: 2 bases; J trimming: 5 bases; junction bases outside the gene matches: 6. The V gene's germline CDR1 is SGHRS and CDR2 YFSETQ. The CDR3 totals 14 residues. The receptor's source is an adult who was a healthcare worker with PCR-confirmed SARS-CoV-2 infection or an uninfected control (not recorded which). The rearrangement links TRBV5-1 to TRBJ2-7; TRBD1 aligns across 8 bases. The sequenced material came from whole blood. The CDR3 DNA follows: TGCGCCAGCAGCTTTGGACAGGGCCTAGACGAGCAGTACTTC. As protein: CASSFGQGLDEQYF.